This T cell receptor (beta chain) was obtained from a study of long-term antiretroviral therapy in people with HIV. As for the study in general: Samples collected earliest predate the 2015 immediate-ART recommendation by about a decade.

On this clone itself: Its cognate antigen is unknown.

Study-level findings and limits: Once patients were on ART, diversity went higher but still fell short of transplant donor controls.

Investigators performed immunoSEQ version v3.0 at survey level. Only in-frame clones appear in the TCRdb table, and some are missing; sequencing was by immunoSEQ multiplex PCR. The table shows 25,000 to 35,000 clones, with 85% to 90% occurring only once. The source is a woman between 25 and 40 years old with HIV. Here the sequenced sample was unsorted PBMCs, taken 0.8 years after starting antiretroviral therapy.

Here the CDR3 DNA reads TGCGCCAGCAGCTCGATTCCGAACAGGGTAGATACGAACACTGAAGCTTTCTTT. Translated: CASSSIPNRVDTNTEAFF. The chain carries TRBV5-1 and TRBJ1-1; possible D gene TRBD1, 6 bases. CDR3 length: 18 residues. CDR1 and CDR2 (germline): SGHRS, YFSETQ. V was trimmed by 3 bases and J by 1 base, leaving 22 bases between them.